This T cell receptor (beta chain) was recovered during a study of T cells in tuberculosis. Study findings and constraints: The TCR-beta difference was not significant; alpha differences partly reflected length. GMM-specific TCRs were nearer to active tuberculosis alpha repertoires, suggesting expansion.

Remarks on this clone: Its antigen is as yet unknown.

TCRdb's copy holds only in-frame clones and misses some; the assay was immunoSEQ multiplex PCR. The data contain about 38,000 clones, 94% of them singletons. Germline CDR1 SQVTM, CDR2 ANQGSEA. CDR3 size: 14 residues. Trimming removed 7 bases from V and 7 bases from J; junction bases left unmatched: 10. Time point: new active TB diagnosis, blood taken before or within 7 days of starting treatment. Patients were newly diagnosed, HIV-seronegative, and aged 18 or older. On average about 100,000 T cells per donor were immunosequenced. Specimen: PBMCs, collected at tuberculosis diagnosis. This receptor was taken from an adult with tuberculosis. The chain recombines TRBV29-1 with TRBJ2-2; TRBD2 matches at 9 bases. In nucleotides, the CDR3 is TGCAGCGCCCGTGGGACTAGCTTAGGCGGGGAGCTGTTTTTT. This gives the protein CSARGTSLGGELFF.